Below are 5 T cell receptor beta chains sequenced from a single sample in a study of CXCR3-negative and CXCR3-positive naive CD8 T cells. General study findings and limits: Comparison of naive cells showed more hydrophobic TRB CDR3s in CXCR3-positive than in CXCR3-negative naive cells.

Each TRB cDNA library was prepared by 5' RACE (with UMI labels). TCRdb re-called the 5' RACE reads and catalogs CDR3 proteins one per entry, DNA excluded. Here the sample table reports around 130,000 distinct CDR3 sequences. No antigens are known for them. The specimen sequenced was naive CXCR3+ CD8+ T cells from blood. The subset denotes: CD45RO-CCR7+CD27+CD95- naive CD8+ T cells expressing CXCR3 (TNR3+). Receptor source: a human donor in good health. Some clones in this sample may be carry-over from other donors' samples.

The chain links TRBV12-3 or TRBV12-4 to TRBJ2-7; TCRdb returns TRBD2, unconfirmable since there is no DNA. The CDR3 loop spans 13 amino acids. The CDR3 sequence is CASSPGLICEQYF.

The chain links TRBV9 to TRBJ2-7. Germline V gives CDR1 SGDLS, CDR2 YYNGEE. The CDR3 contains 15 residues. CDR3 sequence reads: CASSRRWGSSYEQYF.

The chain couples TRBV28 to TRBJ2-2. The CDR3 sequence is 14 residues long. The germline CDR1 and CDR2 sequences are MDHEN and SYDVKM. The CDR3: CASSLYTTTGELFF.

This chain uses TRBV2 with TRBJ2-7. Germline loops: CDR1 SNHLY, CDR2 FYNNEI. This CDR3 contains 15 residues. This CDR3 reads CASSDVADLSYEQYF.

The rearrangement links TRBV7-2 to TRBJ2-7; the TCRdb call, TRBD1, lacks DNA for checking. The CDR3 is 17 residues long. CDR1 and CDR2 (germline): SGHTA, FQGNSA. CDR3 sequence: CASSSPVTGIGVYEQYF.